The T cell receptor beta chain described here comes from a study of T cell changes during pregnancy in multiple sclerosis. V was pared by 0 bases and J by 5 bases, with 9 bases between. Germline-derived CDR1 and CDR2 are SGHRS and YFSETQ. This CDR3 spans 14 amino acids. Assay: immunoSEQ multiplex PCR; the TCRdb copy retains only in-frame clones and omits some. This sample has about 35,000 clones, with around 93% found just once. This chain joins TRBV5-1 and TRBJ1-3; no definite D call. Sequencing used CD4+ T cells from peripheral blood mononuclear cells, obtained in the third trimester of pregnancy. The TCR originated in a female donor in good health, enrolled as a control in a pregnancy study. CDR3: CASSLGSGRNTIYF. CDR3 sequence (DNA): TGCGCCAGCAGCTTGGGTTCAGGCCGAAACACCATATATTTT.